A single sample gave rise to the 16 T cell receptor beta chains below, sequenced in a study of regulatory T cells in long-lasting Graves disease. The TCR beta library used iRepertoire HTBI primers with Arm-PCR amplification of CDR3. TCRdb redid the calling of the multiplex PCR reads with MiXCR, one entry per CDR3 protein. The data hold over 500,000 distinct CDR3 sequences, with about 16% observed a single time. The sample's time point: newly diagnosed GD, antithyroid drugs for less than 3 months. After RNA was extracted from PBMCs, the TCR library was made from it. These sequences were also reported in another study, on T cells in Graves' hyperthyroidism and ophthalmopathy.

Sequencing was performed on peripheral blood mononuclear cells (PBMCs), taken at new diagnosis, from a patient treated with antithyroid drugs. The receptors were sampled from a man between 18 and 35 years old with Graves disease.

The chain combines TRBV20-1 with TRBJ1-5; weak D call: TRBD1 (6 bases). In germline, CDR1 is DFQATT, CDR2 SNEGSKA (reference sequence). This CDR3 is 16 amino acids long. Between the trimmed V and J ends, which lost 3 bases and 0 bases, there was a span of 15 bases. The CDR3 region has the DNA TGCAGTGCTAGGGGGGGGGACACTTATAGCAATCAGCCCCAGCATTTT. Translation gives CSARGGDTYSNQPQHF.

This clonotype was observed a single time. The J gene is TRBJ2-1, the V gene TRBV20-1, with D maybe TRBD1 (6 bases). Trimming shortened V by 2 bases and J by 4 bases, and 12 bases separated the two germline ends. The CDR3 consists of 14 residues. CDR1 is DFQATT, CDR2 SNEGSKA, per germline (reference sequence). Here the CDR3 reads CSARKNRVYNEQFF. The CDR3 DNA is TGCAGTGCTAGAAAGAACAGGGTTTACAATGAGCAGTTCTTC.

This clonotype has a count of ten or more. The chain is built from TRBV6-1 and TRBJ1-5, with D unclear. Germline CDR1 is MNHNS and CDR2 is SASEGT. Trimming removed 5 bases at V and 7 bases at J, with 12 bases between. This CDR3 is built from 13 residues. Here the CDR3 DNA reads TGTGCCAGCAGTCCTCAGGTGACGCAGCCCCAGCATTTT. Its translation is CASSPQVTQPQHF.

This clonotype was counted at least ten times. The CDR3 region is CASSEGTQVSYEQYF. For the CDR3, the DNA is TGTGCCAGCAGTGAGGGGACGCAAGTATCCTACGAGCAGTACTTC. The chain has TRBV6-2 or TRBV6-3 and TRBJ2-7; either TRBD1 or TRBD2 may fit D (5 bases each). Germline V gene lookup returns CDR1 MNHEY and CDR2 SVGEGT. The CDR3 sequence is 15 residues long. Deletions cut 5 bases from V and 1 base from J, with 15 bases between.

The chain combines TRBV27 with TRBJ2-5; 11 bases are a match to TRBD2. Germline V gives CDR1 MNHEY, CDR2 SMNVEV (reference sequence). V shed 5 bases and J 4 bases; nucleotides not matched to a gene: 9. The CDR3 totals 16 residues. For the CDR3, the DNA is TGTGCCAGCAGTGCTGGGGCTAGCGGGAGGAGAGAGACCCAGTACTTC. This codes for CASSAGASGRRETQYF.

The sample holds many counts of this clonotype. V usage is TRBV11-2 and J usage is TRBJ2-7; 14 bases map to TRBD2. V shed 3 bases and J 5 bases; nucleotides not matched to a gene: 9. Germline-derived CDR1 and CDR2 are SGHAT and FQNNGV. There are 17 residues in the CDR3. CDR3 DNA: TGTGCCAGCAGCTTCCTTCCGGGACTAGCGGGAGTCCACGAGCAGTACTTC. This codes for CASSFLPGLAGVHEQYF.

This clonotype occurred many times. The V gene is TRBV12-3 or TRBV12-4, the J gene TRBJ2-1; 13 positions agree with TRBD2. J lost 7 bases, V lost 7 bases, and 13 bases had no gene match. This CDR3 comprises 17 residues. CDR3 in DNA: TGTGCCAGCACCCAAAACTTACTAGCGGGAGGGCCGAATGAGCAGTTCTTC. This gives the protein CASTQNLLAGGPNEQFF.

This clonotype was seen at least ten times. V is TRBV20-1 and J is TRBJ2-7; TRBD2 aligns across 13 bases. J was trimmed by 4 bases and V by 3 bases; bases with no gene match: 12. The CDR3 extends over 17 amino acids. Germline loops: CDR1 DFQATT, CDR2 SNEGSKA (reference sequence). The CDR3 loop reads CSARGSGLAGAVYEQYF. As DNA, the CDR3 is TGCAGTGCTAGGGGTAGCGGACTAGCGGGAGCAGTGTACGAGCAGTACTTC.

This clonotype was found a few times. This chain uses TRBV20-1 with TRBJ2-7; tentatively, D is TRBD2 (5 bases). With 0 bases removed from V and 7 bases from J, the gap between germline ends came to 13 bases. The CDR3 contains 13 residues. Germline V CDR1 and CDR2: DFQATT, SNEGSKA (reference sequence). This chain's CDR3 is CSAREEVAKEQYF. For the CDR3, the DNA is TGCAGTGCTAGAGAGGAGGTGGCAAAAGAGCAGTACTTC.

This clonotype was detected many times. J is TRBJ2-5 and V is TRBV11-3, with TRBD2 matching 9 bases. The CDR3 loop spans 18 amino acids. V was clipped by 5 bases and J by 5 bases; unmatched bases: 18. The V gene's germline CDR1 is SGHNT and CDR2 YENEEA. The CDR3 spells CASSPGASGTGGSETQYF. The DNA of the CDR3 is TGTGCCAGCAGCCCAGGGGCTAGCGGGACCGGCGGTTCCGAGACCCAGTACTTC.

Ten or more counts support this clonotype. This chain joins TRBV6-1 and TRBJ1-2, with TRBD1 identical over 9 bases. CDR3 size: 15 residues. From germline, CDR1 is MNHNS and CDR2 SASEGT. V lost 1 base, J lost 3 bases, and 3 bases stayed unmatched. The CDR3 bases are TGTGCCAGCAGTGAAGTGAGGACAGGGGACTATGGCTACACCTTC. This codes for CASSEVRTGDYGYTF.

The chain has TRBV20-1 and TRBJ1-3; D may be TRBD1 (5 bases). Trimming took 0 bases from V and 2 from J, leaving 14 bases between them. The CDR3 sequence is 16 residues long. Germline CDR1 reads DFQATT; CDR2 reads SNEGSKA (reference sequence). The CDR3: CSARDRKGNAGNTIYF. CDR3 DNA: TGCAGTGCTAGAGATCGGAAGGGGAACGCTGGAAACACCATATATTTT.

This clonotype has a count of ten or more. The J gene is TRBJ2-2, the V gene TRBV2, with D perhaps TRBD2 (5 bases). The CDR3 loop spans 13 amino acids. Germline loops: CDR1 SNHLY, CDR2 FYNNEI. Between the trimmed V and J ends, which lost 5 bases and 7 bases, there was a span of 11 bases. For the CDR3, the DNA is TGTGCCAGCAGTTCGGGGATCTACGGGGAGCTGTTTTTT. Translated: CASSSGIYGELFF.

This clonotype was counted a few times. V and J are TRBV29-1 and TRBJ1-5; weak D call: TRBD1 (6 bases). Germline V gene sequence: CDR1 SQVTM, CDR2 ANQGSEA. V lost 8 bases, J lost 6 bases, and 20 bases lay in between. This CDR3 region has 14 residues. CDR3 amino acids: CSPEPGGASQPQHF. For the CDR3, the DNA is TGCAGCCCCGAGCCGGGGGGGGCGAGTCAGCCCCAGCATTTT.

This clonotype was counted at least ten times. The V call is TRBV6-1, the J call TRBJ2-1, with TRBD1 matching 8 bases. V was pared by 9 bases and J by 2 bases, with 9 bases of the junction left unmatched. There are 15 residues in the CDR3. Germline V CDR1 and CDR2: MNHNS, SASEGT. CDR3: CASSGGVGPYNEQFF. Written as DNA, the CDR3 is TGTGCCAGTTCAGGGGGCGTGGGACCCTACAATGAGCAGTTCTTC.

Only a few counts were recorded for this clonotype. Being one base from a much bigger clone, this may be a read error. V usage is TRBV27 and J usage is TRBJ2-1; 8 nucleotides align to TRBD2. The CDR3 is made up of 16 amino acids. From germline, CDR1 is MNHEY and CDR2 SMNVEV (reference sequence). CDR3 nucleotide sequence: TGTGCCGGCAGCCAGCTCGGGGGGGGAATGAAGAATGAGCAGTTCTTC. It specifies CAGSQLGGGMKNEQFF.